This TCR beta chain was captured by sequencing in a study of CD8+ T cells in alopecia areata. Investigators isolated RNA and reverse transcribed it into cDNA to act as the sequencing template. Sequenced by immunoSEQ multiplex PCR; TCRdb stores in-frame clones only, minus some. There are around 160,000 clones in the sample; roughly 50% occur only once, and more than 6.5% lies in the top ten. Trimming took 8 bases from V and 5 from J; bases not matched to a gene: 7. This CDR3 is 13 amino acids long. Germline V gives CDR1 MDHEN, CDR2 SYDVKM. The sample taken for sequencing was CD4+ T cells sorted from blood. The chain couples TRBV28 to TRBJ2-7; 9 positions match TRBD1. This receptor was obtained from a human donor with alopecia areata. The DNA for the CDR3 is TGTGCCAGCCGCGGGACAGGGTTTAACGAGCAGTACTTC. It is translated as CASRGTGFNEQYF. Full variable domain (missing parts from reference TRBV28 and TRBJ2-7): DVKVTQSSRYLVKRTGEKVFLECVQDMDHENMFWYRQDPGLGLRLIYFSYDVKMKEKGDIPEGYSVSREKKERFSLILESASTNQTSMYLCASRGTGFNEQYFGPGTRLTVT.